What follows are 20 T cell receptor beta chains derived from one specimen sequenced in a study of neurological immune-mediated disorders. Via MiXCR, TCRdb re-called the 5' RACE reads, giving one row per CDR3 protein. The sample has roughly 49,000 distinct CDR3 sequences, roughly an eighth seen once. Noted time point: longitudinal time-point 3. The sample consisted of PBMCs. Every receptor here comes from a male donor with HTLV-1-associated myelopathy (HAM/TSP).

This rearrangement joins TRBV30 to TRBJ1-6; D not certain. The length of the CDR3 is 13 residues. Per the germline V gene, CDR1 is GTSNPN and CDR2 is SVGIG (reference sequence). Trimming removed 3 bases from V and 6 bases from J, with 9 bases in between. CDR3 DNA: TGTGCCTGGAGACACCCGGTTAATTCACCCCTCCACTTT. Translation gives CAWRHPVNSPLHF.

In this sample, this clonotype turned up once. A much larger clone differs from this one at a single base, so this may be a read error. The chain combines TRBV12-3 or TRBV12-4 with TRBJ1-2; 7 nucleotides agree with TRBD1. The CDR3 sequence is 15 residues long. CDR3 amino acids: CSSSPRQGVFYGYTF. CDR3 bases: TGTTCCAGCAGTCCCCGACAGGGCGTCTTCTATGGCTACACCTTC.

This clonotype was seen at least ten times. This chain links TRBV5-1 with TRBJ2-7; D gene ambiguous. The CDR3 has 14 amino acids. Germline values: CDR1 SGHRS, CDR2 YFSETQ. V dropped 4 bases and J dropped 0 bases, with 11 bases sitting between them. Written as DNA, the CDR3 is TGCGCCAGCAGCATACAGCTTAGCTCCTACGAGCAGTACTTC. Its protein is CASSIQLSSYEQYF.

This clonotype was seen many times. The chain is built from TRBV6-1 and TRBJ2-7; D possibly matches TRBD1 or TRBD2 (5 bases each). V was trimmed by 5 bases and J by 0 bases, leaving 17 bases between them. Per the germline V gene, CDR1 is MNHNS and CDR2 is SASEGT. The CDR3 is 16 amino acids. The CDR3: CASSRTSGTGSYEQYF. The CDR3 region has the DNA TGTGCCAGCAGTAGAACCTCCGGGACGGGCTCCTACGAGCAGTACTTC.

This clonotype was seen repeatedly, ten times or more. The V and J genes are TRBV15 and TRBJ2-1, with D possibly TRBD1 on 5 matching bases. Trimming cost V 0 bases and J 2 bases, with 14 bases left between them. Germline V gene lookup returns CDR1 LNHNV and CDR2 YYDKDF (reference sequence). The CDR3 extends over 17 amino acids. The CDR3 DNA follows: TGTGCCACCAGCAGAGATTATGGGGCACCAGCCTACAATGAGCAGTTCTTC. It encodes CATSRDYGAPAYNEQFF.

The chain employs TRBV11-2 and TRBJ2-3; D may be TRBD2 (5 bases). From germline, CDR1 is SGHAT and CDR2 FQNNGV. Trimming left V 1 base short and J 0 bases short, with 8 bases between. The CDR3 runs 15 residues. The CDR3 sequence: CASSLGGPSTDTQYF. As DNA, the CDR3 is TGTGCCAGCAGCTTAGGAGGGCCCAGCACAGATACGCAGTATTTT.

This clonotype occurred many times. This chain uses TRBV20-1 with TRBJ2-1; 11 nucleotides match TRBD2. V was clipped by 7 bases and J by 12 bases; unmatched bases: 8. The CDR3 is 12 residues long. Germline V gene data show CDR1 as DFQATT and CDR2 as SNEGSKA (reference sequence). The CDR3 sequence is CSGPIAGGGQFF. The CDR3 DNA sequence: TGCAGTGGCCCGATAGCGGGGGGGGGGCAGTTCTTC.

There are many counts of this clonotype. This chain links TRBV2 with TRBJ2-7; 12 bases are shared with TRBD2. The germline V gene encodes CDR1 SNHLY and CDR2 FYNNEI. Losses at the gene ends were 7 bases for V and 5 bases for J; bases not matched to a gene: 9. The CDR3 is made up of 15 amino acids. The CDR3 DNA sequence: TGTGCCAGCACGACTAGCGGGGGCGTCGGACACGAGCAGTACTTC. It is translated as CASTTSGGVGHEQYF.

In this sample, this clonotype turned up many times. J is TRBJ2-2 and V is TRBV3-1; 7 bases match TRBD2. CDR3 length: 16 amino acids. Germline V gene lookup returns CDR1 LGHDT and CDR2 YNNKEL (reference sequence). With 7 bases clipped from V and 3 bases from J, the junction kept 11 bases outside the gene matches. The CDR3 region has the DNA TGTGCCAGCAACCCAGAAGAGGGAGGGGACACCGGGGAGCTGTTTTTT. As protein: CASNPEEGGDTGELFF.

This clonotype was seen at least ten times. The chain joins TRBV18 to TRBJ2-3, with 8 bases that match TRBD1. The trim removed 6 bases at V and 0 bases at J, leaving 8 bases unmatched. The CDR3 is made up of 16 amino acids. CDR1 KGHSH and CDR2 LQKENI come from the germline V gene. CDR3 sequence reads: CASSRQGSTSTDTQYF. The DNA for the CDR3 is TGTGCCAGCTCCCGACAGGGGTCCACTAGCACAGATACGCAGTATTTT.

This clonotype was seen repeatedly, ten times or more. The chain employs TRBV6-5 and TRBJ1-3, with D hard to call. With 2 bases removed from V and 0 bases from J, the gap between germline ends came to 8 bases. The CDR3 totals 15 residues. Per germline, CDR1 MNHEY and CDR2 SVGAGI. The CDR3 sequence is CASSYIANSGNTIYF. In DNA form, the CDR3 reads TGTGCCAGCAGTTACATAGCTAACTCTGGAAACACCATATATTTT.

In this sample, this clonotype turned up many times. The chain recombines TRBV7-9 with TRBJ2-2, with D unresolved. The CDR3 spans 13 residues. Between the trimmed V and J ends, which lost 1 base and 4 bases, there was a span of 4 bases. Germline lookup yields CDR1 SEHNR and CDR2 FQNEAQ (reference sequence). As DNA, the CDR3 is TGTGCCAGCAGCTTAGTCCGCACCGGGGAGCTGTTTTTT. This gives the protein CASSLVRTGELFF.

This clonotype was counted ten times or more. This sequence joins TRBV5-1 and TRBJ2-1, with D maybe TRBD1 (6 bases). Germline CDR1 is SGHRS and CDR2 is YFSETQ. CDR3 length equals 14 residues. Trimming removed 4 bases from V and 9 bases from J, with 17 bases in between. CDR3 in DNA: TGCGCCAGCAGCCCTAGGGGCCAGGGGACTGAGCAGTTCTTC. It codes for CASSPRGQGTEQFF. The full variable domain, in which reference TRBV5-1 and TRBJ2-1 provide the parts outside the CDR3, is KAGVTQTPRYLIKTRGQQVTLSCSPISGHRSVSWYQQTPGQGLQFLFEYFSETQRNKGNFPGRFSGRQFSNSRSEMNVSTLELGDSALYLCASSPRGQGTEQFFGPGTRLTVL.

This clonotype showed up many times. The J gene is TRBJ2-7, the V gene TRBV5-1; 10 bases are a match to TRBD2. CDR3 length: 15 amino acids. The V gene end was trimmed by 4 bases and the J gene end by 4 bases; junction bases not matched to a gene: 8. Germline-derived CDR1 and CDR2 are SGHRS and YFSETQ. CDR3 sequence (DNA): TGCGCCAGCAGCACCGCCGGGACTAGCGTGTACGAGCAGTACTTC. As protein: CASSTAGTSVYEQYF.

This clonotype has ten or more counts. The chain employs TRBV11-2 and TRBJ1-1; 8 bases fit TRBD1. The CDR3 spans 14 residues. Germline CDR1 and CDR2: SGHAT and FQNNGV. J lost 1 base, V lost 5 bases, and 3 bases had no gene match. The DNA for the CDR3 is TGTGCCAGCAGCCAAGGACAGGGGAACACTGAAGCTTTCTTT. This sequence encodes CASSQGQGNTEAFF.

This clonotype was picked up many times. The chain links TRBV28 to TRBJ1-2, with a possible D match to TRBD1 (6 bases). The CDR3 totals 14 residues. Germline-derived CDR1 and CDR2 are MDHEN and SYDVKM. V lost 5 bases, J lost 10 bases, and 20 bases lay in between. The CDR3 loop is CASSLIPGHDVYTF. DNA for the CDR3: TGTGCCAGCAGTCTCATACCGGGACATGATGTCTACACCTTC.

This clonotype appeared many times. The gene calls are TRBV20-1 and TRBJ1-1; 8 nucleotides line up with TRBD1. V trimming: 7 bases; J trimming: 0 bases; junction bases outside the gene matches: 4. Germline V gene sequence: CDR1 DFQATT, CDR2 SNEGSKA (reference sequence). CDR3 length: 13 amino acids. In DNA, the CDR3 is TGCAGTGTCAGGGGGCAGGTGAACACTGAAGCTTTCTTT. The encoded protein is CSVRGQVNTEAFF.

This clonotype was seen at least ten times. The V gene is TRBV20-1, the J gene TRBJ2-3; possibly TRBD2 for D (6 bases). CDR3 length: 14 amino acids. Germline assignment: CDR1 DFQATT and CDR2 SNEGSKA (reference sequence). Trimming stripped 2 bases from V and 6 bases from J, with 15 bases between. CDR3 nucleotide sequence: TGCAGTGCTAGATGGCCACCTGGGGGGGATACGCAGTATTTT. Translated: CSARWPPGGDTQYF.

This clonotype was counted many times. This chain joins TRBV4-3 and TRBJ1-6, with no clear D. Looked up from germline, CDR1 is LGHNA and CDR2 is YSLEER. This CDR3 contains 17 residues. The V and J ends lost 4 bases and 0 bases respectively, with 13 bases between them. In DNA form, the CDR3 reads TGCGCCAGCAGCCGCGCCCGCGGTATCTCCTATAATTCACCCCTCCACTTT. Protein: CASSRARGISYNSPLHF.

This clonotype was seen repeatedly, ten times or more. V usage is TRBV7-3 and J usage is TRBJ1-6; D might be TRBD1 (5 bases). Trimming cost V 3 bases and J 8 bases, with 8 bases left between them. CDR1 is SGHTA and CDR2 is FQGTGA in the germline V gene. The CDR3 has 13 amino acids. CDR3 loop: CASSFGGHSPLHF. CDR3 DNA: TGTGCCAGCAGCTTTGGGGGACATTCACCCCTCCACTTT.